This TCR beta chain was captured in a study of vaccination effects on CD4 cells after COVID-19. Across the study: A density of about 2.2 million PBMC per well was used; these cells were cultured with 10 IU/ml IL-2 and approximately 10 ug/ml peptides. Study-wide results and limits: Marked clonal contraction was seen in infection- and vaccine-induced clones late after vaccination.

Subsequent to a culture period of less than twelve days, CD4+ T cells were isolated. Testing of the vaccine recipients showed negative nucleocapsid antibodies and no prior SARS-CoV-2 infection. Researchers swapped half the medium for IL-2 medium on both days 3 and 7. Trimming left V 2 bases short and J 10 bases short, with 11 bases between. Per the germline V gene, CDR1 is MNHNY and CDR2 is SVGAGI (reference sequence). This CDR3 comprises 12 residues. As for this clone: Its antigen is not known.

Libraries were prepared by immunoSEQ multiplex PCR; TCRdb keeps only in-frame clonotypes and omits some of them. Of 31,000 or so clones listed, approximately 63% are singletons. V usage is TRBV6-6 and J usage is TRBJ1-1; D gene unclear. The receptor comes from a human donor who received a COVID-19 vaccine. The sequences come from CD4+ T cells from PBMCs cultured without peptide, collected before COVID-19 vaccination. The CDR3, as DNA: TGTGCCAGCAGTTACGACTTCTGGGGAGCTTTCTTT. Translation gives CASSYDFWGAFF.